This T cell receptor (beta chain) is drawn from a study of blood T cell repertoires in COVID-19. Study as a whole: Samples came from the United States, Italy and Spain, spanning acute and convalescent COVID-19. T cells, B-cell-depleted T cells, or PBMCs supplied cDNA or gDNA.

V shed 3 bases and J shed 7 bases, with 12 bases lying between them. The CDR3 is 12 residues long. Germline CDR1 reads SQVTM; CDR2 reads ANQGSEA. Assay: immunoSEQ multiplex PCR; the TCRdb copy retains only in-frame clones and omits some. Of roughly 35,000 clones listed, 70% to 90% were seen once; the top ten hold 15% to 20%. Only a few counts were recorded for this clone. This TCR was recovered from a man aged 65 to 85 with acute or convalescent COVID-19. The sequenced material came from peripheral blood. The rearrangement uses TRBV29-1 and TRBJ1-2, with D hard to call. The CDR3 loop is CSVENGRSGYTF. CDR3 DNA: TGCAGCGTTGAGAATGGGAGGAGTGGCTACACCTTC. The variable domain in full, completed from reference TRBV29-1 and TRBJ1-2, reads SAVISQKPSRDICQRGTSLTIQCQVDSQVTMMFWYRQQPGQSLTLIATANQGSEATYESGFVIDKFPISRPNLTFSTLTVSNMSPEDSSIYLCSVENGRSGYTFGSGTRLTVV.